This T cell receptor (beta chain) is from a study of spatial heterogeneity in lung cancer. Findings of the study overall: Ubiquitous expanded tumor TCRs were observed in blood more at resection than follow-up.

This clonotype was recorded many times. Its matching antigen is unknown. One entry per CDR3 protein, called by TCRdb with MiXCR from the 5' RACE reads. The sample includes some 45,000 distinct CDR3 sequences, about 10% of them seen just once. Time point specified: sample taken at primary tumor resection. Extraction of whole RNA from tumor, nontumor lung or frozen PBMC preceded unsorted sequencing. CDR3 length: 12 residues. Germline values: CDR1 SGHTA, CDR2 FQGNSA. V lost 5 bases, J lost 4 bases, and 7 bases lay in between. The J gene is TRBJ2-3, the V gene TRBV7-2; tentatively, D is TRBD1 (5 bases). Sample: PBMCs, taken at surgery. This receptor was taken from a female donor with early-stage non-small cell lung cancer. The CDR3 bases are TGTGCCAGCAGCCCAGGGCCAGATACGCAGTATTTT. Translated: CASSPGPDTQYF.